The present T cell receptor (beta chain) was sequenced within a study of shared clonotypes between healthy human individuals. Cells designated naive CD8 were CD45RO-negative and were positively selected for CCR7, with terminally differentiated effector memory CD45RA+ cells excluded. Everyone who donated was a Caucasian adult who lived in Nashville, Tennessee. This was a deep-level run. The assay was immunoSEQ multiplex PCR, and TCRdb's table has in-frame clones only and misses some. The sample carries about 2.1 million clones, about 92% recorded once. Whole-study results and caveats: Represented genetic and exposure-history diversity was restricted by having few donors. In a few donors, around 4.5% of naive CD4 clonotypes appeared in common.

This clone was picked up a small number of times. What it recognizes is unknown. Trimming cost V 4 bases and J 4 bases; bases outside gene matches: 4. This CDR3 is 15 amino acids long. Germline V gene sequence: CDR1 LNHNV, CDR2 YYDKDF (reference sequence). The chain carries TRBV15 and TRBJ2-7; 13 positions match TRBD2. The TCR comes from a man aged 18 to 30 in good health. Some clones in this sample may be carry-over from other donors' samples. Specimen: naive CD8+ T cells from PBMCs. The DNA for the CDR3 is TGTGCCACCAGCATAGGACTAGCGGGAGCTTACGAGCAGTACTTC. This sequence encodes CATSIGLAGAYEQYF.